These T cell receptor beta chains were read from a single sample in a study of blood T cell repertoires in COVID-19. Repertoires were generated with immunoSEQ multiplex PCR, while TCRdb's copy carries only in-frame clones and drops some. Of about 320,000 clones in the sample, roughly nine tenths are singletons; the top ten hold 2.6%. The source material was PBMCs or T cells enriched from blood (not recorded which). The receptors were sampled from a man aged 60 to 75 who had recovered from COVID-19. Both conserved end residues are part of each CDR3. The order of the fields is D gene, J gene, clone size, V gene, CDR3 protein, CDR3 DNA. The D gene is left open where the match is weak. Clone size is shown for a subset of rows, as once, few, many or a class of expanded clone.

>TRBD2|TRBJ2-3|once|TRBV5-6
CASSPAGGTTDTQYF
TGTGCCAGCAGCCCGGCCGGGGGGACCACAGATACGCAGTATTTT
>.|TRBJ1-2|.|TRBV6-6
CASSHGQIYGYTF
TGTGCCAGCAGTCATGGACAGATCTATGGCTACACCTTC
>.|TRBJ1-2|.|TRBV6-2/TRBV6-3
CASSRPRGGYTF
TGTGCCAGCAGTCGACCCCGGGGTGGCTACACCTTC
>.|TRBJ1-6|.|TRBV30
CAWSPQGGSPLHF
TGTGCCTGGAGCCCACAGGGAGGGTCACCCCTCCACTTT
>.|TRBJ1-2|.|TRBV6-5
CASSYSTGEGYTF
TGTGCCAGCAGTTACTCGACTGGGGAGGGCTACACCTTC
>TRBD1|TRBJ2-4|.|TRBV4-2
CASSPQGLGLIQYF
TGTGCCAGCAGCCCACAGGGGCTGGGGCTCATTCAGTACTTC
>.|TRBJ2-7|.|TRBV7-9
CASSSIEGEEQYF
TGTGCCAGCAGCTCCATTGAGGGGGAGGAGCAGTACTTC
>TRBD1|TRBJ1-6|.|TRBV14
CASSQWDRSYNSPLHF
TGTGCCAGCAGCCAATGGGACAGAAGCTATAATTCACCCCTCCACTTT
>.|TRBJ2-1|.|TRBV6-5
CASRTGVLAYNEQFF
TGTGCCAGCAGGACTGGCGTTCTCGCCTACAATGAGCAGTTCTTC
>TRBD1|TRBJ2-1|.|TRBV2
CASSAHRDSYYNEQFF
TGTGCCAGCAGTGCGCACCGGGACAGTTACTACAATGAGCAGTTCTTC
>.|TRBJ1-1|.|TRBV12-3/TRBV12-4
CASSRGGVTEAFF
TGTGCCAGCAGTAGGGGCGGGGTCACTGAAGCTTTCTTT
>TRBD1|TRBJ2-2|.|TRBV5-4
CASSRGQGYTGELFF
TGTGCCAGCAGCAGGGGACAGGGTTACACCGGGGAGCTGTTTTTT
>TRBD1|TRBJ2-7|.|TRBV2
CANRDSGYEQYF
TGTGCCAACCGGGACAGCGGCTACGAGCAGTACTTC
>.|TRBJ2-1|once|TRBV7-8
CASSLAAGSYNEQFF
TGTGCCAGCAGCTTAGCGGCGGGCTCCTACAATGAGCAGTTCTTC
>TRBD1|TRBJ2-1|few|TRBV9
CASSPGQAKSNEQFF
TGTGCCAGCAGCCCAGGACAGGCCAAGAGCAATGAGCAGTTCTTC
>.|TRBJ1-6|.|TRBV5-4
CASSFRDWDVDSPLHF
TGTGCCAGCAGCTTCCGGGACTGGGATGTTGATTCACCCCTCCACTTT
>.|TRBJ1-3|.|TRBV29-1
CSGRGGSRNTIYF
TGCAGCGGACGAGGGGGTTCACGAAACACCATATATTTT
>.|TRBJ1-6|.|TRBV4-2
CASSQSGLNDQTLHF
TGTGCCAGCAGCCAAAGCGGCCTAAACGACCAGACCCTCCACTTT
>.|TRBJ1-2|.|TRBV5-5
CASSSDSSVWGYTF
TGTGCCAGCAGCTCGGACAGTTCAGTATGGGGCTACACCTTC
>.|TRBJ1-5|.|TRBV12-3/TRBV12-4
CASSRGGPGPQHF
TGTGCCAGCAGCCGCGGAGGACCGGGGCCCCAGCATTTT
>TRBD2|TRBJ2-5|.|TRBV27
CASRASGGQETQYF
TGTGCCTCGCGGGCTAGCGGGGGTCAAGAGACCCAGTACTTC
>.|TRBJ1-1|many|TRBV29-1
CSVERMNTEAFF
TGCAGCGTGGAGAGAATGAACACTGAAGCTTTCTTT
>.|TRBJ1-1|.|TRBV7-8
CASSLDGRGGWTEAFF
TGTGCCAGCAGCCTAGATGGCCGGGGGGGATGGACTGAAGCTTTCTTT
>.|TRBJ2-5|.|TRBV7-9
CASSGLVETQYF
TGTGCCAGCAGCGGCCTTGTGGAGACCCAGTACTTC
>.|TRBJ1-4|.|TRBV18
CASSHSGPQGGLREKLFF
TGTGCCAGCTCACACTCCGGGCCGCAAGGGGGATTGCGTGAAAAACTGTTTTTT
>.|TRBJ2-5|.|TRBV7-2
CASSFAPSQETQYF
TGTGCCAGCAGCTTTGCGCCTAGCCAAGAGACCCAGTACTTC
>.|TRBJ2-3|.|TRBV28
CASSPLGRGLSTDTQYF
TGTGCCAGCAGTCCCCTGGGGCGGGGGCTGAGCACAGATACGCAGTATTTT
>TRBD1|TRBJ2-7|.|TRBV7-8
CASSPQGAREQYF
TGTGCCAGCAGCCCACAGGGGGCTCGGGAGCAGTACTTC